Listed below are T cell receptor beta chains from one sample, sequenced in a study of radiation and T cells in renal cell carcinoma. Profiling relied on immunoSEQ multiplex PCR, and the TCRdb table lists in-frame clones only, not all of them. The table lists tens of thousands of clones, approximately 84% of them singletons. Sample: blood, taken from a patient whose treatment included radiotherapy and nephrectomy. Receptors originate from a man between 60 and 70 years old with renal cell carcinoma. The CDR3 runs from the conserved cysteine through the conserved F or W. The D gene is left open where the match is weak. Clone sizes are given selectively: once, few, many, or a class where the clone is expanded.

V gene	clone size	J gene	D gene	CDR3 protein	CDR3 DNA
TRBV27	once	TRBJ2-2	NA	CASSPQEWLSGGELFF	TGTGCCAGCAGTCCCCAAGAGTGGCTCTCGGGCGGGGAGCTGTTTTTT
TRBV5-1	NA	TRBJ1-2	NA	CASSLYRAANYGYTF	TGCGCCAGCAGCTTGTACAGGGCAGCTAACTATGGCTACACCTTC
TRBV7-2	NA	TRBJ2-3	TRBD2	CASTLGLGSGLSTDTQYF	TGTGCCAGCACCCTTGGACTAGGGAGCGGTCTTAGCACAGATACGCAGTATTTT
TRBV6-6	NA	TRBJ2-1	NA	CASSYYPQSSYNEQFF	TGTGCCAGCAGTTACTATCCCCAAAGCTCCTACAATGAGCAGTTCTTC
TRBV6-1	NA	TRBJ1-1	NA	CASSDGTGTEAFF	TGTGCCAGCAGTGACGGTACAGGGACTGAAGCTTTCTTT
TRBV29-1	NA	TRBJ2-5	NA	CSVEGQAQETQYF	TGCAGCGTTGAAGGTCAGGCTCAAGAGACCCAGTACTTC
TRBV30	NA	TRBJ2-3	NA	CAWSGTGFRTDTQYF	TGTGCCTGGAGTGGAACGGGTTTTCGCACAGATACGCAGTATTTT
TRBV5-8	NA	TRBJ1-2	NA	CASWEAGRSYGYTF	TGTGCCAGCTGGGAGGCAGGGAGGTCCTACGGCTACACCTTC
TRBV7-2	once	TRBJ1-2	TRBD1	CASSRQGLLDGYTF	TGTGCCAGCAGTCGACAGGGACTTCTTGATGGCTACACCTTC
TRBV2	NA	TRBJ2-3	NA	CASPPSTDTQYF	TGTGCCAGCCCTCCTAGCACAGATACGCAGTATTTT
TRBV18	NA	TRBJ2-2	TRBD2	CASSQTSSNTGELFF	TGTGCCAGCTCCCAGACTAGCTCAAACACCGGGGAGCTGTTTTTT
TRBV5-6	NA	TRBJ1-2	NA	CASSPAAGVGYTF	TGTGCCAGCAGCCCGGCGGCGGGGGTTGGCTACACCTTC
TRBV6-6	NA	TRBJ2-1	NA	CASSYNRAGNEQFF	TGTGCCAGCAGTTACAACAGGGCGGGGAATGAGCAGTTCTTC
TRBV29-1	NA	TRBJ1-1	NA	CSVVGTEEAFF	TGCAGCGTTGTGGGGACTGAAGAAGCTTTCTTT
TRBV18	few	TRBJ1-1	TRBD1	CASSLYPLPGGGDTEAFF	TGTGCCAGCTCACTGTATCCCTTACCAGGGGGAGGGGACACTGAAGCTTTCTTT